The 22 T cell receptor beta chains presented below share a single source sample, sequenced in a study of breast tumors, draining lymph nodes, adjacent tissues. TCRdb independently ran MiXCR on the multiplex PCR reads; one entry per CDR3 protein. This repertoire shows about 15,000 distinct CDR3 sequences, just under 45% found once; its top ten account for roughly 15%. The sample comprised tumor-adjacent breast tissue. Receptor source: a female donor with breast cancer. Some clones in this sample may be carry-over from other donors' samples.

This clonotype was seen more than once but under ten times. J is TRBJ2-7 and V is TRBV9; D unclear. The germline V and J ends were trimmed by 0 bases and 0 bases, with 7 bases remaining between them. Germline loops: CDR1 SGDLS, CDR2 YYNGEE. The length of the CDR3 is 14 residues. CDR3 region: CASSVDGNSYEQYF. The CDR3 bases are TGTGCCAGCAGCGTAGATGGCAACTCCTACGAGCAGTACTTC.

This clonotype is a singleton in its sample. The rearrangement links TRBV24-1 to TRBJ1-5; D is perhaps TRBD1 (5 bases). This CDR3 is 17 amino acids long. From germline, CDR1 is KGHDR and CDR2 SFDVKD. Trimming removed 5 bases from V and 3 bases from J, with 19 bases in between. Here the CDR3 reads CATSGSGQGRDNQPQHF. CDR3 bases: TGTGCCACCAGTGGTAGTGGGCAGGGAAGGGACAATCAGCCCCAGCATTTT.

The chain is built from TRBV5-6 and TRBJ1-6, with D unresolved. The CDR3 loop spans 12 amino acids. Germline V gene sequence: CDR1 SGHDT, CDR2 YYEEEE. V lost 5 bases and J lost 7, with 7 bases in between. CDR3 nucleotides: TGTGCCAGCAGTACCCACAATTCACCCCTCCACTTT. Protein: CASSTHNSPLHF.

This chain joins TRBV4-2 and TRBJ2-7; 12 bases are shared with TRBD2. The CDR3 loop spans 15 amino acids. Germline CDR1 and CDR2: LGHNA and YNFKEQ. V shed 4 bases, J shed 0 bases, and the junction held 1 base outside the gene matches. In nucleotides, the CDR3 is TGTGCCAGCAGCCCACTAGCGGGGGGCTCCTACGAGCAGTACTTC. Encoded protein: CASSPLAGGSYEQYF.

This clonotype is medium-sized. The chain joins TRBV10-3 to TRBJ2-6, with a tentative D call TRBD1 (6 bases). The CDR3 is made up of 14 amino acids. The germline CDR1 and CDR2 sequences are ENHRY and SYGVKD. V dropped 10 bases and J dropped 2 bases, with 12 bases sitting between them. CDR3 residues: CATDTGTGANVLTF. The CDR3 nucleotides are TGTGCCACCGACACAGGGACTGGGGCCAACGTCCTGACTTTC.

There are many counts of this clonotype. A much larger clone differs from this one at a single base, so this may be a read error. The rearrangement uses TRBV20-1 and TRBJ2-7; D not certain. CDR3 size: 13 residues. Germline V gene lookup returns CDR1 DFQATT and CDR2 SNEGSKA (reference sequence). DNA for the CDR3: TGCAGTGCAAGCGATCACAGATCCTACGCGCAGTACTTC. Protein: CSASDHRSYAQYF.

This clonotype has ten or more counts. J is TRBJ1-1 and V is TRBV29-1, with unresolved D. Germline V lookup: CDR1 SQVTM, CDR2 ANQGSEA. This CDR3 contains 11 residues. The V gene lost 4 bases and the J gene lost 4 bases, with 7 bases spanning the gap. CDR3 residues: CSVGESTEAFF. The CDR3 coding sequence is TGCAGCGTTGGAGAGAGCACTGAAGCTTTCTTT. Full variable domain (rest looked up from reference TRBV29-1 and TRBJ1-1): SAVISQKPSRDICQRGTSLTIQCQVDSQVTMMFWYRQQPGQSLTLIATANQGSEATYESGFVIDKFPISRPNLTFSTLTVSNMSPEDSSIYLCSVGESTEAFFGQGTRLTVV.

V usage is TRBV5-4 and J usage is TRBJ1-2; TRBD1 might be the D (5 bases). V gave up 4 bases and J gave up 4 bases, with 17 bases separating them. The CDR3 spans 15 residues. In germline, CDR1 is SGHNT, CDR2 YYREEE (reference sequence). The CDR3 nucleotides read TGTGCCAGCAGCCACGGCAGGGCAGGGAGCTATGGCTACACCTTC. It translates to CASSHGRAGSYGYTF.

The chain carries TRBV6-1 and TRBJ2-3; D ambiguous. The germline V gene encodes CDR1 MNHNS and CDR2 SASEGT. This CDR3 has 15 residues. The V end lost 5 bases, the J end lost 0 bases, and 12 bases lay between the germline ends. The CDR3 here is CASSFRVASTDTQYF. Here the CDR3 DNA reads TGTGCCAGCAGTTTCCGGGTTGCTAGCACAGATACGCAGTATTTT.

The chain is built from TRBV5-1 and TRBJ1-2; a possible D gene is TRBD1 (6 bases). The CDR3 loop spans 13 amino acids. Germline-derived CDR1 and CDR2 are SGHRS and YFSETQ. The V end was cut by 4 bases, the J end by 3 bases, with 10 bases between. CDR3 protein: CASSQDSDYGYTF. The CDR3 coding sequence is TGCGCCAGCAGCCAGGACAGTGACTATGGCTACACCTTC.

Remarks on this clonotype: At one of its ends the junction is not consistent with the germline gene, which may arise from a read error. The chain carries TRBV4-1 and TRBJ2-2, with a weak D call TRBD1 (6 bases). The CDR3 loop spans 12 amino acids. Germline values: CDR1 MGHRA, CDR2 YSYEKL. CDR3 nucleotide sequence: TGCGCCAGCGGCCAGGGGAAGAGGGAGCTGTTTTTT. This codes for CASGQGKRELFF.

The V call is TRBV4-2, the J call TRBJ1-6; 8 bases align to TRBD1. V was pared by 9 bases and J by 8 bases, with 6 bases of the junction left unmatched. The CDR3 loop spans 13 amino acids. CDR1 and CDR2 (germline): LGHNA, YNFKEQ. The CDR3 reads CASQGAEDSPLHF. The CDR3 DNA is TGTGCCAGTCAGGGGGCCGAAGATTCACCCCTCCACTTT.

The chain recombines TRBV20-1 with TRBJ2-7; 9 bases match TRBD1. CDR3 size: 14 residues. Germline V gives CDR1 DFQATT, CDR2 SNEGSKA (reference sequence). The CDR3 sequence: CSASGTGYSSEQYV. CDR3 coding DNA: TGCAGTGCTTCCGGGACAGGGTATTCCTCCGAGCAGTACGTC.

The chain has TRBV20-1 and TRBJ2-1, with D possibly being TRBD2 (6 bases). This CDR3 region has 15 residues. The germline gives CDR1 DFQATT, CDR2 SNEGSKA (reference sequence). Trimming took off 6 bases at V and 6 bases at J, with 21 bases between the two ends. As DNA, the CDR3 is TGCAGTGCAATTATCGGGAGTGGCGTGGGCAATGAGCAGTTCTTC. The encoded protein is CSAIIGSGVGNEQFF.

By share of the sample, this clonotype is medium-sized. This sequence joins TRBV29-1 and TRBJ2-1, with D uncertain. This CDR3 region has 14 residues. Germline V lookup: CDR1 SQVTM, CDR2 ANQGSEA. Trimming left V 4 bases short and J 4 bases short, with 14 bases between. In nucleotides, the CDR3 is TGCAGCGTTGTTCCGAGATCTCAATACAATGAGCAGTTCTTC. This translates into CSVVPRSQYNEQFF.

By sample share, this clonotype is medium-sized. This chain uses TRBV7-8 with TRBJ1-2, with a tentative D call TRBD1 (5 bases). Germline lookup yields CDR1 SGHVS and CDR2 FQNEAQ. The CDR3 totals 15 residues. V was clipped by 1 base and J by 2 bases, with 11 bases between them. In DNA form, the CDR3 reads TGTGCCAGCAGCTTAGAAGCAGGGCCCAACTATGGCTACACCTTC. As protein: CASSLEAGPNYGYTF. The full variable domain, its missing parts supplied by reference TRBV7-8 and TRBJ1-2, is GAGVSQSPRYKVAKRGQDVALRCDPISGHVSLFWYQQALGQGPEFLTYFQNEAQLDKSGLPSDRFFAERPEGSVSTLKIQRTQQEDSAVYLCASSLEAGPNYGYTFGSGTRLTVV.

The rearrangement joins TRBV19 to TRBJ2-3, with 10 bases matching TRBD2. V shed 5 bases and J 2 bases; nucleotides not matched to a gene: 10. CDR3 size: 17 residues. Germline V gene data show CDR1 as LNHDA and CDR2 as SQIVND (reference sequence). The CDR3 region has the DNA TGTGCCAGTAGTTGGTCTAGCGGGGGCCTAACCACAGATACGCAGTATTTT. Protein: CASSWSSGGLTTDTQYF.

V usage is TRBV7-9 and J usage is TRBJ1-2; 12 bases fit TRBD1. Trimming removed 3 bases from V and 2 bases from J; junction bases left unmatched: 10. Germline CDR1 reads SEHNR; CDR2 reads FQNEAQ (reference sequence). This CDR3 is 18 amino acids long. CDR3 region: CASSFLPGTGGGNYGYTF. CDR3 in DNA: TGTGCCAGCAGCTTTCTCCCCGGGACAGGGGGCGGCAACTATGGCTACACCTTC.

The chain has TRBV6-5 and TRBJ1-5; D call uncertain. CDR3 length: 14 amino acids. Between the trimmed V and J ends, which lost 0 bases and 3 bases, there was a span of 6 bases. Per the germline V gene, CDR1 is MNHEY and CDR2 is SVGAGI. CDR3 amino acids: CASSYSNNNQPQHF. The DNA of the CDR3 is TGTGCCAGCAGTTACTCGAACAACAATCAGCCCCAGCATTTT.

This clonotype is judged medium-sized. The rearrangement uses TRBV9 and TRBJ1-3; D may be TRBD1 (5 bases). V dropped 0 bases and J dropped 2 bases, with 15 bases sitting between them. Germline V gives CDR1 SGDLS, CDR2 YYNGEE. The CDR3 runs to 17 residues. The CDR3, as DNA: TGTGCCAGCAGCGTAGACCCCCCTTCGGGGCCTGGAAACACCATATATTTT. This codes for CASSVDPPSGPGNTIYF.

This clonotype was recorded many times. The V gene is TRBV6-1, the J gene TRBJ1-4, with 9 bases fitting TRBD1. The junction had 4 bases not matched to a gene; V was cut back by 6 bases and J by 2 bases. The CDR3 has 15 residues. The germline CDR1 and CDR2 sequences are MNHNS and SASEGT. Here the CDR3 DNA reads TGTGCCAGCAGGGGACAGGGATCGACTAATGAAAAACTGTTTTTT. It is translated as CASRGQGSTNEKLFF.

By share, this clonotype ranks as medium-sized. This chain connects TRBV12-5 to TRBJ1-2; D remains ambiguous. This CDR3 comprises 15 residues. The germline gives CDR1 LGHNT, CDR2 FRNRAP. Trimming took 4 bases from V and 4 from J, leaving 16 bases between them. CDR3 loop: CASGSGLSRGYGYTF. CDR3 DNA: TGTGCTAGTGGTTCCGGCTTATCCCGGGGCTATGGCTACACCTTC.